The clone carrying this T cell receptor beta chain was seen a handful of times. The antigen is undetermined. The sample belongs to a study of cytomegalovirus exposure and HLA in healthy donors. Sequencing was performed with immunoSEQ multiplex PCR; in TCRdb, only in-frame clones are kept and a portion is missing. In the table there are fewer than 150,000 clones, just under 85% of which are singletons. The study's findings and limits: The authors listed roughly 150 TCR beta chains as cytomegalovirus-associated. Through in vitro validation, a few CMV-associated chains were shown to be specific for CMV antigens. Published work reported that the classifier diagnosed cytomegalovirus status with high specificity and sensitivity. TCR sequences were mostly rare, though some public TCRs occurred in many donors.

The sequenced sample was PBMCs. The TCR originated in a man aged 30 to 39 in good health and CMV-seropositive.

DNA of the CDR3: TGTGCCAGCAGCTTAGTCAGCGGGGGCTTCAATGAGCAGTTCTTC. It translates to CASSLVSGGFNEQFF. V gene TRBV7-8 combines with J gene TRBJ2-1; 8 positions match TRBD2. CDR1 SGHVS and CDR2 FQNEAQ come from the germline V gene. The CDR3 extends over 15 amino acids. J lost 6 bases, V lost 1 base, and 5 bases had no gene match.